These 4 T cell receptor beta chains came from one sample sequenced in a study of T cell responses to AZD1222 COVID-19 vaccine. Profiled with immunoSEQ multiplex PCR; TCRdb holds only in-frame clones, not every one. The sample holds about 130,000 clones, 85% to 95% seen once. The material was peripheral blood, obtained 28 days after the second AZD1222 dose. These receptors were taken from an adult who received the AZD1222 COVID-19 vaccine.

This sequence joins TRBV6-6 and TRBJ1-5; tentatively, D is TRBD1 (5 bases). The germline V gene encodes CDR1 MNHNY and CDR2 SVGAGI (reference sequence). Trimming took off 5 bases at V and 0 bases at J, with 11 bases between the two ends. The CDR3 covers 15 residues. CDR3 coding DNA: TGTGCCAGCAGTGCAGGGCTTCCTAGCAATCAGCCCCAGCATTTT. Its protein is CASSAGLPSNQPQHF.

The rearrangement links TRBV7-8 to TRBJ1-6; no clear D gene. The germline gives CDR1 SGHVS, CDR2 FQNEAQ. This CDR3 has 14 residues. Trimming removed 0 bases from V and 10 bases from J, with 10 bases in between. CDR3 region: CASSLAGSSSPLHF. The DNA of the CDR3 is TGTGCCAGCAGCTTAGCAGGGTCCAGCTCACCCCTCCACTTT.

V gene TRBV29-1 combines with J gene TRBJ2-2; possible D gene TRBD1, 6 bases. V was pared by 3 bases and J by 5 bases, with 16 bases between. CDR3 length: 15 residues. Per germline, CDR1 SQVTM and CDR2 ANQGSEA. CDR3: CSVDTGMSGTGELFF. In DNA, the CDR3 is TGCAGCGTTGATACAGGGATGTCGGGAACCGGGGAGCTGTTTTTT.

V and J are TRBV11-3 and TRBJ1-5, with TRBD1 as a possible D gene (6 bases). This CDR3 has 13 residues. The V end lost 2 bases, the J end lost 7 bases, and 9 bases lay between the germline ends. CDR1 and CDR2 from the germline V gene are SGHNT and YENEEA. CDR3: CASSLSGGQPQHF. For the CDR3, the DNA is TGTGCCAGCAGCTTATCTGGGGGCCAGCCCCAGCATTTT.